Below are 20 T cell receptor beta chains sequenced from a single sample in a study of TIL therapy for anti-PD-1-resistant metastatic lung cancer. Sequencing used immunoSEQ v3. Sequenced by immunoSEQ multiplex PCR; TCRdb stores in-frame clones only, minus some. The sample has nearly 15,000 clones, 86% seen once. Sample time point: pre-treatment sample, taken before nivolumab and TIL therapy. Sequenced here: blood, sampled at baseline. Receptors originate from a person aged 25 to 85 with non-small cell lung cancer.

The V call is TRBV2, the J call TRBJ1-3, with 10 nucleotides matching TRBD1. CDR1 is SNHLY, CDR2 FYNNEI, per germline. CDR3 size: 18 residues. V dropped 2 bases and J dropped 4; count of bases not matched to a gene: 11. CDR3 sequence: CASSEILGQGTKGNTIYF. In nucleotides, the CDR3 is TGTGCCAGCAGTGAAATATTGGGACAGGGGACAAAGGGAAACACCATATATTTT.

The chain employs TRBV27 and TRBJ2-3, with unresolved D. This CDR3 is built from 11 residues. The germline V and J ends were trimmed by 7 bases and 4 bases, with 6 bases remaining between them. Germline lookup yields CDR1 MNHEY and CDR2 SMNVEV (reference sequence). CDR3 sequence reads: CASTQADTQYF. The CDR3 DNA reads TGTGCCAGCACCCAGGCAGATACGCAGTATTTT.

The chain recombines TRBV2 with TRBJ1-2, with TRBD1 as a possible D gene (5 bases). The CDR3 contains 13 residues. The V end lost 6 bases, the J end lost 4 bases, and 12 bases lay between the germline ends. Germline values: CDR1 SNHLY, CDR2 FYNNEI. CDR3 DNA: TGTGCCAGCAGCCCAGACAGCTCCTATGGCTACACCTTC. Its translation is CASSPDSSYGYTF.

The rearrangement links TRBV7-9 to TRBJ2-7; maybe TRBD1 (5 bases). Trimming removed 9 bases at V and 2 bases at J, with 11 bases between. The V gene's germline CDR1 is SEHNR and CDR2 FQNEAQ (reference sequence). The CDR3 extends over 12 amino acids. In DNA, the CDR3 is TGTGCCAGTCGAGTGGGGCCCTACGAGCAGTACTTC. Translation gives CASRVGPYEQYF.

This chain's CDR3 is CASSLFGTGIPTEAFF. DNA for the CDR3: TGCGCCAGCAGCTTGTTTGGGACAGGGATTCCCACTGAAGCTTTCTTT. V gene TRBV5-1 combines with J gene TRBJ1-1, with 9 bases identical to TRBD1. This CDR3 contains 16 residues. Germline V lookup: CDR1 SGHRS, CDR2 YFSETQ. V gave up 1 base and J gave up 4 bases; unmatched junction bases: 8.

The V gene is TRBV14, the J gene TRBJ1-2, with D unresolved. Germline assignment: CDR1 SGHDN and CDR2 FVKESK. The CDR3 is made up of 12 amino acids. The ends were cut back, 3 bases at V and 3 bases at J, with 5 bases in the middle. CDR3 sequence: CASSQGDYGYTF. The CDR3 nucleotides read TGTGCCAGCAGCCAGGGCGACTATGGCTACACCTTC.

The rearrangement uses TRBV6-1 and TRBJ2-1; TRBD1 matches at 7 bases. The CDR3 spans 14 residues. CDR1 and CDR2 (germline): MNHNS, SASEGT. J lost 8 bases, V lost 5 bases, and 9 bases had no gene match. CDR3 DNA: TGTGCCAGCAGTCCGCCGGACAGGCTCGATGAGCAGTTCTTC. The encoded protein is CASSPPDRLDEQFF.

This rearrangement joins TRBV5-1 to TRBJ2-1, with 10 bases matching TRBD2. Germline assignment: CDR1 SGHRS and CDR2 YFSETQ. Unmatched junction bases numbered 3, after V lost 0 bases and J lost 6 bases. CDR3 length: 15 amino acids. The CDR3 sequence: CASSLVAGGLNEQFF. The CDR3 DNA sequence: TGCGCCAGCAGCTTGGTAGCGGGAGGCCTCAATGAGCAGTTCTTC.

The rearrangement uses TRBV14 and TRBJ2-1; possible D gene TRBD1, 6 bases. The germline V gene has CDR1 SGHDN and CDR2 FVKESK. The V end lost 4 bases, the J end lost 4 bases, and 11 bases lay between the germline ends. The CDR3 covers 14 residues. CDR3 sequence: CASSRRRGYNEQFF. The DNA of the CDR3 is TGTGCCAGCAGCCGCAGAAGGGGGTACAATGAGCAGTTCTTC.

The CDR3 DNA reads as TGTGCCAGTAGTATGGGATCTTCTGAAGCTTTCTTT. It specifies CASSMGSSEAFF. The chain uses TRBV19 and TRBJ1-1; D unresolved. This CDR3 spans 12 amino acids. The V end lost 3 bases, the J end lost 6 bases, and 8 bases lay between the germline ends. CDR1 is LNHDA and CDR2 is SQIVND in the germline V gene (reference sequence).

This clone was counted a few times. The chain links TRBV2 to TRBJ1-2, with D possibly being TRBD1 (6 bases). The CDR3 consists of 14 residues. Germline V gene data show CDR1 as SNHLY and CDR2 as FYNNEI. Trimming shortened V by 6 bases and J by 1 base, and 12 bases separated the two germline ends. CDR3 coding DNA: TGTGCCAGCAGGGGGGCACGGATTAACTATGGCTACACCTTC. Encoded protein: CASRGARINYGYTF. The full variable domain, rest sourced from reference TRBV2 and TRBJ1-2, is EPEVTQTPSHQVTQMGQEVILRCVPISNHLYFYWYRQILGQKVEFLVSFYNNEISEKSEIFDDQFSVERPDGSNFTLKIRSTKLEDSAMYFCASRGARINYGYTFGSGTRLTVV.

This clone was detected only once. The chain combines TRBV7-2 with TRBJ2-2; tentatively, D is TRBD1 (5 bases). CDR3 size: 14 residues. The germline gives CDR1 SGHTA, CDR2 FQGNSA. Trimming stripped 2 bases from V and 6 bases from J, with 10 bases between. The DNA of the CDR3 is TGTGCCAGCAGCTTAAAGGGGTCGGCCGGGGAGCTGTTTTTT. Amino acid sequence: CASSLKGSAGELFF.

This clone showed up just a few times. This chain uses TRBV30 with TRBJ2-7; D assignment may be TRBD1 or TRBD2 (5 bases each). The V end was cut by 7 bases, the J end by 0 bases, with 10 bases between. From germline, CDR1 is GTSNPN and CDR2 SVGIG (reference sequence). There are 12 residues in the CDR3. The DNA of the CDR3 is TGTGCCTCCCCAGGGAGCTCCTACGAGCAGTACGTC. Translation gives CASPGSSYEQYV.

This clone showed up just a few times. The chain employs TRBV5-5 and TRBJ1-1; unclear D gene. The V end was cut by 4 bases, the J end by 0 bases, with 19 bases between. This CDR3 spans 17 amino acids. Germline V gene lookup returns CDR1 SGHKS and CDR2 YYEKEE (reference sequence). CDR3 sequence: CASSRTWASVMNTEAFF. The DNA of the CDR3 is TGTGCCAGCAGCCGAACCTGGGCATCGGTCATGAACACTGAAGCTTTCTTT.

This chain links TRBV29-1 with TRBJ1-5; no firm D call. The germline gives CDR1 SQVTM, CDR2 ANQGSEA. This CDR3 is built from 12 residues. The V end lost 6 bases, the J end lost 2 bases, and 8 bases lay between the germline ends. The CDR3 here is CSVQGRNQPQHF. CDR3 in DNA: TGCAGCGTCCAAGGGCGCAATCAGCCCCAGCATTTT.

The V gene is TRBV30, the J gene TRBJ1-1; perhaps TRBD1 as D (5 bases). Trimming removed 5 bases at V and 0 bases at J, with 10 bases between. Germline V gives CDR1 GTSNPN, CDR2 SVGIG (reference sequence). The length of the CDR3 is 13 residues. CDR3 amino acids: CAWGTDMNTEAFF. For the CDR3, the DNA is TGTGCCTGGGGGACGGACATGAACACTGAAGCTTTCTTT.

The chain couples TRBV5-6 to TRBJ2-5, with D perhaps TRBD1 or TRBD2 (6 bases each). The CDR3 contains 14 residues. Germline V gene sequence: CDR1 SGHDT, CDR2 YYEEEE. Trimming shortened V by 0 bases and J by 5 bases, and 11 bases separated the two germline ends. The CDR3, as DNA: TGTGCCAGCAGCTTGGAGGGGGGCGTGGAGACCCAGTACTTC. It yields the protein CASSLEGGVETQYF.

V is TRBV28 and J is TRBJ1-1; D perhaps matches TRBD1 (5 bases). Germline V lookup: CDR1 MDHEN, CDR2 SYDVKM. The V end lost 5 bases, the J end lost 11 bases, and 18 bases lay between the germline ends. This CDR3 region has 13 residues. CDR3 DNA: TGTGCCAGCAGTAGTACCCCCACAGGTTTGGCTTTCTTT. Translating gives CASSSTPTGLAFF.

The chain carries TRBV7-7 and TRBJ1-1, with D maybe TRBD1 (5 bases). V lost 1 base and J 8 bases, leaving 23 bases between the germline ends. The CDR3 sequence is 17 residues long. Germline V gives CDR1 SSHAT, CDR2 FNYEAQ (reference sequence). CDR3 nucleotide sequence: TGTGCCAGCAGCTTAGAGCGGAGTGTCGCCTCACAGGCCGAAGCTTTCTTT. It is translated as CASSLERSVASQAEAFF.

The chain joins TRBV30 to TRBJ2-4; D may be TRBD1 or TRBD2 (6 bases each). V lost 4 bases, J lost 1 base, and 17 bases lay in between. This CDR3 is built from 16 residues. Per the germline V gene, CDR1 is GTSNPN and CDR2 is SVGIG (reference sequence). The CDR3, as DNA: TGTGCCTGGACGAAGGGGCAGGGGAGGGCCAAAAACATTCAGTACTTC. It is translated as CAWTKGQGRAKNIQYF.